The 26 T cell receptor beta chains below all came from one sample that was sequenced in a study of identical twins. TCRdb recomputed calls from the 5' RACE reads with MiXCR, one row per CDR3 protein. The sample gives approximately 590,000 distinct CDR3 sequences, over 8.5% of which show up once; around 3.2% is in the top ten. These same data were also listed under a study on yellow fever vaccine responses in identical twins.

Sequencing was done on a sample of PBMCs. The receptors were sampled from a woman under 30 in good health.

The chain has TRBV5-1 and TRBJ2-7, with D unresolved. V lost 7 bases, J lost 3 bases, and 11 bases lay in between. CDR1 is SGHRS, CDR2 YFSETQ, per germline. The CDR3 totals 12 residues. CDR3 sequence reads: CASARDGYEQYF. CDR3 coding DNA: TGCGCCAGCGCTAGAGACGGCTACGAGCAGTACTTC.

This clonotype has just a few counts. This chain links TRBV27 with TRBJ2-5, with D possibly matching TRBD1 (5 bases). The germline V gene has CDR1 MNHEY and CDR2 SMNVEV (reference sequence). V lost 2 bases and J 7 bases, leaving 11 bases between the germline ends. The CDR3 loop spans 13 amino acids. CDR3 DNA sequence: TGTGCCAGCAGTTTACAAGGGGTAGGGACCCAGTACTTC. This sequence encodes CASSLQGVGTQYF.

This clonotype was observed a few times. CDR3 amino acids: CASSLFSGSSTDTQYF. In nucleotides, the CDR3 is TGCGCCAGCAGCTTGTTTAGCGGCTCTAGCACAGATACGCAGTATTTT. The chain combines TRBV5-1 with TRBJ2-3; D perhaps matches TRBD2 (6 bases). V lost 1 base, J lost 0 bases, and 12 bases lay in between. The germline V gene has CDR1 SGHRS and CDR2 YFSETQ. The CDR3 is 16 residues long.

The chain couples TRBV9 to TRBJ2-7; 12 bases line up with TRBD2. Germline V gene lookup returns CDR1 SGDLS and CDR2 YYNGEE. J gave up 5 bases and V 4 bases, and 7 bases lay outside the gene matches. This CDR3 is 15 amino acids long. CDR3 protein: CASSKLAGGPDEQYF. For the CDR3, the DNA is TGTGCCAGCAGCAAGCTAGCGGGGGGGCCAGACGAGCAGTACTTC.

The chain links TRBV4-3 to TRBJ2-7; no reliable D call. Trimming cost V 4 bases and J 4 bases, with 11 bases left between them. This CDR3 spans 13 amino acids. The V gene's germline CDR1 is LGHNA and CDR2 YSLEER. CDR3: CASSPALYYEQYF. The CDR3 nucleotides read TGCGCCAGCAGCCCCGCCCTTTATTACGAGCAGTACTTC.

This clonotype was seen ten or more times. This chain connects TRBV20-1 to TRBJ2-2; D gene unclear. The germline gives CDR1 DFQATT, CDR2 SNEGSKA (reference sequence). The V gene lost 3 bases and the J gene lost 6 bases, with 11 bases spanning the gap. The CDR3 contains 13 residues. In nucleotides, the CDR3 is TGCAGTGCTAGGATATCCCTGCCCGGGGAGCTGTTTTTT. Its translation: CSARISLPGELFF.

This clonotype was seen a handful of times. The chain is built from TRBV25-1 and TRBJ2-3; tentative D call: TRBD2 (6 bases). The CDR3 extends over 16 amino acids. The V end lost 1 base, the J end lost 6 bases, and 17 bases lay between the germline ends. Germline V gene sequence: CDR1 MGHDK, CDR2 SYGVNS. CDR3 protein: CASSESGLLSLDTQYF. CDR3 DNA sequence: TGTGCCAGCAGTGAATCGGGACTCCTTTCCTTGGATACGCAGTATTTT.

This clonotype has at least ten counts. The V call is TRBV3-1, the J call TRBJ2-7; D is possibly TRBD2 (6 bases). Trimming removed 3 bases at V and 3 bases at J, with 9 bases between. This CDR3 spans 13 amino acids. Germline lookup yields CDR1 LGHDT and CDR2 YNNKEL (reference sequence). The DNA for the CDR3 is TGTGCCAGCAGCCAGGGGGGTTTCTACGAGCAGTACTTC. It encodes CASSQGGFYEQYF.

V and J are TRBV2 and TRBJ2-4; no firm D call. Germline-derived CDR1 and CDR2 are SNHLY and FYNNEI. Between the trimmed V and J ends, which lost 6 bases and 5 bases, there was a span of 20 bases. CDR3 length equals 16 residues. CDR3 loop: CASSARPTGVQNIQYF. In DNA form, the CDR3 reads TGTGCCAGCAGCGCTAGACCTACTGGAGTCCAAAACATTCAGTACTTC.

The sample holds a few counts of this clonotype. The chain employs TRBV2 and TRBJ2-7; TRBD1 agrees at 7 bases. Germline V gene data show CDR1 as SNHLY and CDR2 as FYNNEI. CDR3 size: 13 residues. Trimming removed 10 bases from V and 7 bases from J; junction bases left unmatched: 13. The CDR3: CAIGQDSPWEQYF. As DNA, the CDR3 is TGTGCCATAGGACAGGACAGTCCCTGGGAGCAGTACTTC.

This clonotype was counted between two and nine times. V is TRBV28 and J is TRBJ2-1; D ambiguous. The germline V gene has CDR1 MDHEN and CDR2 SYDVKM. This CDR3 region has 14 residues. Between the trimmed V and J ends, which lost 3 bases and 8 bases, there was a span of 14 bases. The CDR3 DNA reads TGTGCCAGCAGTTTTGGAATAGGGCAATATGAGCAGTTCTTC. Its protein is CASSFGIGQYEQFF.

This clonotype was observed a few times. CDR3 sequence (DNA): TGTGCCAGCAGTTCCCTAACCAGACTAGCGGGAGGTGGGGAGCAGTACTTC. As protein: CASSSLTRLAGGGEQYF. The chain links TRBV27 to TRBJ2-7; TRBD2 agrees at 13 bases. The ends lost 4 bases at V and 7 bases at J; junction bases unmatched: 13. The CDR3 covers 17 residues. Germline-derived CDR1 and CDR2 are MNHEY and SMNVEV (reference sequence).

This clonotype has a count of ten or more. The CDR3 is CASRRDGYYEQYF. The CDR3 DNA follows: TGTGCCAGCAGAAGGGACGGCTACTACGAGCAGTACTTC. This chain joins TRBV12-3 or TRBV12-4 and TRBJ2-7; D is tentatively TRBD1 or TRBD2 (5 bases each). Trimming took off 6 bases at V and 3 bases at J, with 12 bases between the two ends. The CDR3 is 13 residues long.

The rearrangement links TRBV5-1 to TRBJ1-6; 11 bases map to TRBD1. The V segment lost 0 bases and the J segment 7 bases; nucleotides outside the gene matches: 3. The CDR3 is made up of 16 amino acids. In germline, CDR1 is SGHRS, CDR2 YFSETQ. Here the CDR3 DNA reads TGCGCCAGCAGCTTGGCCGGGACAGGGGGAAATTCACCCCTCCACTTT. Amino acids: CASSLAGTGGNSPLHF.

This clonotype was picked up many times. This sequence joins TRBV4-3 and TRBJ2-1; 7 nucleotides align to TRBD2. Germline V gene sequence: CDR1 LGHNA, CDR2 YSLEER. The J segment lost 4 bases and the V segment lost 2 bases, leaving 8 bases of the junction unmatched. The CDR3 spans 16 residues. The CDR3 DNA is TGCGCCAGCAGCCAACCCCCTAGCGGAGGTTACAATGAGCAGTTCTTC. It specifies CASSQPPSGGYNEQFF.

This clonotype was detected only a few times. This chain joins TRBV25-1 and TRBJ2-7, with 9 positions matching TRBD2. The germline V gene encodes CDR1 MGHDK and CDR2 SYGVNS. V was pared by 6 bases and J by 5 bases, with 11 bases of the junction left unmatched. The length of the CDR3 is 15 residues. The CDR3 coding sequence is TGTGCCAGCAGCCTGGAGGCGGGAGGGCCGGACGAGCAGTACTTC. Its protein is CASSLEAGGPDEQYF.

This clonotype appeared a few times. The chain combines TRBV6-5 with TRBJ2-7; maybe TRBD2 (7 bases). CDR1 and CDR2 (germline): MNHEY, SVGAGI. The CDR3 has 15 residues. The V end was cut by 3 bases, the J end by 4 bases, with 16 bases between. This CDR3 is CASSYSRGAEYEQYF. DNA for the CDR3: TGTGCCAGCAGTTATTCTCGGGGGGCGGAGTACGAGCAGTACTTC.

This clonotype was seen at least ten times. The gene calls are TRBV3-1 and TRBJ2-4; no clear D gene. V gave up 0 bases and J gave up 1 base, with 4 bases separating them. The CDR3 loop spans 14 amino acids. Germline V CDR1 and CDR2: LGHDT, YNNKEL (reference sequence). The CDR3 DNA sequence: TGTGCCAGCAGCCAAGAGGGGGCCAAAAACATTCAGTACTTC. It encodes CASSQEGAKNIQYF.

The chain combines TRBV7-9 with TRBJ2-5, with D possibly TRBD1 on 6 matching bases. This CDR3 region has 14 residues. Per germline, CDR1 SEHNR and CDR2 FQNEAQ (reference sequence). The ends were cut back, 6 bases at V and 1 base at J, with 12 bases in the middle. The CDR3 region has the DNA TGTGCCAGCAGACCGGCAGGGGCCCAAGAGACCCAGTACTTC. Its protein product is CASRPAGAQETQYF.

This clonotype showed up just a few times. The rearrangement joins TRBV5-1 to TRBJ2-2, with D perhaps matching TRBD1 (5 bases). V lost 0 bases and J lost 6, with 15 bases in between. This CDR3 has 16 amino acids. Per germline, CDR1 SGHRS and CDR2 YFSETQ. CDR3 nucleotide sequence: TGCGCCAGCAGCTTGGTTCAACCTAGGGGCGCCGGGGAGCTGTTTTTT. This sequence encodes CASSLVQPRGAGELFF.

The rearrangement links TRBV7-8 to TRBJ2-2; 8 bases agree with TRBD2. Germline CDR1 and CDR2: SGHVS and FQNEAQ. V was pared by 4 bases and J by 4 bases, with 2 bases of the junction left unmatched. The CDR3 is 14 residues long. CDR3 region: CASSYGLATGELFF. In DNA form, the CDR3 reads TGTGCCAGCAGCTACGGACTAGCCACCGGGGAGCTGTTTTTT.

This clonotype was detected ten times or more. This chain joins TRBV9 and TRBJ2-7; 10 bases line up with TRBD1. J gave up 5 bases and V 4 bases, and 9 bases lay outside the gene matches. This CDR3 has 15 amino acids. CDR1 is SGDLS, CDR2 YYNGEE, per germline. CDR3 sequence (DNA): TGTGCCAGCAGCCCGAGAAGTGGGACAGGGGACGAGCAGTACTTC. The encoded protein is CASSPRSGTGDEQYF. The variable domain in full, with the rest retrieved from reference TRBV9 and TRBJ2-7, is DSGVTQTPKHLITATGQRVTLRCSPRSGDLSVYWYQQSLDQGLQFLIQYYNGEERAKGNILERFSAQQFPDLHSELNLSSLELGDSALYFCASSPRSGTGDEQYFGPGTRLTVT.

This clonotype has ten or more counts. The chain recombines TRBV29-1 with TRBJ2-1; 7 bases are shared with TRBD2. Germline loops: CDR1 SQVTM, CDR2 ANQGSEA. The CDR3 runs to 14 residues. V trimming: 3 bases; J trimming: 0 bases; junction bases outside the gene matches: 2. The CDR3 DNA reads TGCAGCGTTGAGCGGGAGAGCTCCTACAATGAGCAGTTCTTC. As protein: CSVERESSYNEQFF.

This clonotype was recorded many times. The J gene is TRBJ2-7, the V gene TRBV27; D remains ambiguous. This CDR3 spans 14 amino acids. Trimming shortened V by 5 bases and J by 2 bases, and 13 bases separated the two germline ends. CDR1 is MNHEY, CDR2 SMNVEV, per germline (reference sequence). Here the CDR3 DNA reads TGTGCCAGCAGTGCCTCCCTAGGTCCCTACGAGCAGTACTTC. Translation: CASSASLGPYEQYF.

This clonotype turned up a few times. The chain combines TRBV6-1 with TRBJ2-3; 13 bases fit TRBD2. V gave up 6 bases and J gave up 0 bases; unmatched junction bases: 6. The germline gives CDR1 MNHNS, CDR2 SASEGT. The CDR3 is 17 residues long. The chain's CDR3 is CASSVGLAGASTDTQYF. Here the CDR3 DNA reads TGTGCCAGCAGCGTTGGACTAGCGGGGGCTAGCACAGATACGCAGTATTTT.

This chain uses TRBV29-1 with TRBJ2-7, with TRBD2 matching 7 bases. The CDR3 totals 13 residues. In germline, CDR1 is SQVTM, CDR2 ANQGSEA. The ends lost 4 bases at V and 4 bases at J; junction bases unmatched: 7. CDR3 residues: CSVVVAGEYEQYF. Here the CDR3 DNA reads TGCAGCGTTGTGGTAGCGGGCGAATACGAGCAGTACTTC.